This T cell receptor beta chain was identified in a study of memory CD8 T cells in hepatitis C reinfection. Data came from immunoSEQ multiplex PCR; TCRdb stores just in-frame clones and leaves some out. Of 45,000 to 50,000 clones in the sample, about 91% are singletons; the top ten hold more than 0.6%. This CDR3 has 14 residues. Trimming took 8 bases from V and 6 from J; bases not matched to a gene: 7. Germline V gene lookup returns CDR1 MNHEY and CDR2 SMNVEV (reference sequence). The time point here: late/post reinfection, 12 to 24 weeks after detection. The sorted cells went straight to TCR sequencing with no prior in vitro expansion.

The sample taken for sequencing was naive CD8+ T cells sorted from blood. The chain couples TRBV27 to TRBJ2-1; TRBD1 matches 10 bases. The source is a man aged 18 to 29 with hepatitis C virus infection. The CDR3 is CASRLTGGFNEQFF. The CDR3 DNA is TGTGCCAGCCGATTGACAGGGGGCTTCAATGAGCAGTTCTTC.